Listed here are 11 T cell receptor beta chains from one sample, sequenced in a study of cytomegalovirus exposure and HLA in healthy donors. Both 60 Vbeta primers and 13 Jbeta primers went into the PCR. Sequencing used immunoSEQ multiplex PCR; TCRdb keeps in-frame clones, though not all of them. In the table there are 90,000 or so clones, approximately 80% of which are singletons. Sequenced material: PBMCs. These receptors were collected from a man in his thirties or forties in good health and CMV-seropositive.

The J gene is TRBJ1-3, the V gene TRBV6-5; D remains unclear. The germline V gene has CDR1 MNHEY and CDR2 SVGAGI. The CDR3 covers 16 residues. Trimming removed 4 bases at V and 0 bases at J, with 13 bases between. The CDR3 DNA sequence: TGTGCCAGCAGTTCCCATCGGGTGGGCTCTGGAAACACCATATATTTT. It codes for CASSSHRVGSGNTIYF.

V is TRBV9 and J is TRBJ2-5; D is possibly TRBD1 (7 bases). Germline V lookup: CDR1 SGDLS, CDR2 YYNGEE. CDR3 length equals 17 residues. Trimming pared 0 bases from V and 2 bases from J, leaving 17 bases between. CDR3 sequence reads: CASSVDPSGGLQETQYF. The CDR3 region has the DNA TGTGCCAGCAGCGTAGACCCCTCAGGGGGGTTACAAGAGACCCAGTACTTC.

This chain connects TRBV5-1 to TRBJ1-4, with D uncertain. The germline V and J ends were trimmed by 4 bases and 1 base, with 11 bases remaining between them. Germline V gives CDR1 SGHRS, CDR2 YFSETQ. The CDR3 runs 15 residues. CDR3 loop: CASSPAEGTNEKLFF. In DNA form, the CDR3 reads TGCGCCAGCAGCCCAGCTGAGGGAACTAATGAAAAACTGTTTTTT.

The chain is built from TRBV6-5 and TRBJ2-3; 9 bases are a match to TRBD2. V lost 6 bases to trimming and J lost 3 bases; unmatched junction nucleotides: 4. CDR3 length: 14 amino acids. The germline V gene has CDR1 MNHEY and CDR2 SVGAGI. The chain's CDR3 is CASRIAGATDTQYF. The CDR3 region has the DNA TGTGCCAGCAGGATAGCGGGAGCAACAGATACGCAGTATTTT.

The CDR3: CASNRAYEQYF. CDR3 coding DNA: TGTGCCAGCAACAGGGCCTACGAGCAGTACTTC. The gene calls are TRBV28 and TRBJ2-7, with TRBD1 as a possible D gene (6 bases). CDR3 length: 11 residues. Germline lookup yields CDR1 MDHEN and CDR2 SYDVKM. Trimming pared 7 bases from V and 2 bases from J, leaving 6 bases between.

The genes are TRBV5-5 and TRBJ2-5, with D unclear. The germline CDR1 and CDR2 sequences are SGHKS and YYEKEE (reference sequence). Trimming stripped 0 bases from V and 4 bases from J, with 13 bases between. This CDR3 is built from 15 residues. CDR3 region: CASSLEWQELETQYF. CDR3 in DNA: TGTGCCAGCAGCTTGGAGTGGCAGGAACTAGAGACCCAGTACTTC. Combining the CDR3 with reference TRBV5-5 and TRBJ2-5 gives the whole variable domain DAGVTQSPTHLIKTRGQQVTLRCSPISGHKSVSWYQQVLGQGPQFIFQYYEKEERGRGNFPDRFSARQFPNYSSELNVNALLLGDSALYLCASSLEWQELETQYFGPGTRLLVL.

The chain employs TRBV20-1 and TRBJ2-5, with TRBD1 matching over 8 bases. From germline, CDR1 is DFQATT and CDR2 SNEGSKA (reference sequence). This CDR3 has 11 amino acids. The ends lost 4 bases at V and 5 bases at J; junction bases unmatched: 0. DNA for the CDR3: TGCAGTGCTAACAGGGGGGAGACCCAGTACTTC. This translates into CSANRGETQYF.

This clone came up once. The chain recombines TRBV27 with TRBJ2-1; no definite D call. V was pared by 3 bases and J by 6 bases, with 12 bases between. The CDR3 is made up of 14 amino acids. Germline CDR1 is MNHEY and CDR2 is SMNVEV (reference sequence). The CDR3 DNA sequence: TGTGCCAGCAGTTTCCCCCCTTTTATCAATGAGCAGTTCTTC. Its protein is CASSFPPFINEQFF.

This clone was seen ten or more times. The chain couples TRBV6-5 to TRBJ2-3, with no clear D. The V and J ends lost 5 bases and 3 bases respectively, with 12 bases between them. Germline V lookup: CDR1 MNHEY, CDR2 SVGAGI. The length of the CDR3 is 14 residues. CDR3 amino acids: CASSLQEVTDTQYF. The CDR3 region has the DNA TGTGCCAGCAGTCTCCAGGAAGTAACAGATACGCAGTATTTT.

The rearrangement uses TRBV6-5 and TRBJ2-7; 7 nucleotides agree with TRBD1. Trimming took 2 bases from V and 2 from J; bases not matched to a gene: 6. The CDR3 has 15 residues. CDR1 and CDR2 (germline): MNHEY, SVGAGI. CDR3 residues: CASSYGQVTTYEQYF. CDR3 sequence (DNA): TGTGCCAGCAGTTACGGACAGGTAACTACCTACGAGCAGTACTTC.

This clone has a handful of counts. The V and J genes are TRBV2 and TRBJ2-5; TRBD1 is a possible D gene (5 bases). Germline V gives CDR1 SNHLY, CDR2 FYNNEI. The CDR3 consists of 15 residues. V was clipped by 3 bases and J by 4 bases, with 15 bases between them. The CDR3: CASSDDLRVGETQYF. CDR3 nucleotide sequence: TGTGCCAGCAGTGACGACCTCAGGGTGGGAGAGACCCAGTACTTC.